This T cell receptor (beta chain) was observed in a study of regulatory T cells in long-lasting Graves disease. Note on this clonotype: This may be a read error: a much more frequent sequence differs by one nucleotide.

Library construction for TCR beta used iRepertoire HTBI primers and Arm-PCR of CDR3 regions. TCRdb re-analysed the multiplex PCR reads in MiXCR, keeping a single row per CDR3 protein. Here the sample spans 250,000 to 300,000 distinct CDR3 sequences, 15% to 20% being singletons. Time point reported: newly diagnosed GD, antithyroid drugs for less than 3 months. From PBMCs, RNA was extracted and then used to make the TCR library. This sample also appeared in a second study, on T cells in Graves' hyperthyroidism and ophthalmopathy.

Sample: peripheral blood mononuclear cells (PBMCs), taken at new diagnosis, from a patient treated with antithyroid drugs. The receptor's source is a woman aged 30 to 39 with Graves disease.

CDR3 loop: CASSGLAGADIQYF. Here the CDR3 DNA reads TGTGCCAGCAGTGGACTAGCGGGAGCAGACATTCAGTACTTC. V is TRBV2 and J is TRBJ2-4; 12 bases fit TRBD2. The germline CDR1 and CDR2 sequences are SNHLY and FYNNEI. V dropped 4 bases and J dropped 8; count of bases not matched to a gene: 3. The CDR3 has 14 amino acids.